Each of the 5 T cell receptor beta chains below was sequenced from the same sample in a study of spatial heterogeneity in lung cancer. Indicated time point: sample taken at primary tumor resection. In each case, whole RNA from tumor, nontumor lung or frozen PBMC was sequenced unsorted. MiXCR was run by TCRdb on the 5' RACE reads, yielding one entry per CDR3 protein. The sample contains some 11,000 distinct CDR3 sequences, approximately 6.2% of which appear only once. Here the sequenced sample was normal lung tissue next to the tumor, taken at surgery. Receptors were obtained from a male donor with early-stage non-small cell lung cancer.

This clonotype showed up just a few times. Since the library was made to target alpha chains, this beta chain is a stray read and its abundance is not meaningful. The V call is TRBV6-5, the J call TRBJ2-7, with D hard to call. The germline gives CDR1 MNHEY, CDR2 SVGAGI. V lost 5 bases and J lost 0, with 20 bases in between. The CDR3 consists of 17 residues. CDR3 in DNA: TGTGCCAGCAGTCGTGCGGTTCTGGCGGTCAGCTCCTACGAGCAGTACTTC. Protein product: CASSRAVLAVSSYEQYF.

There are a few counts of this clonotype. This beta chain slipped into a library made for alpha chains as a stray read, so its size is not meaningful. This chain connects TRBV2 to TRBJ2-1, with TRBD2 matching 9 bases. Per germline, CDR1 SNHLY and CDR2 FYNNEI. The CDR3 covers 16 residues. V gave up 5 bases and J gave up 2 bases; unmatched junction bases: 7. CDR3 in DNA: TGTGCCAGCAGTTCCACTGGCGGGAGGGCCTACAATGAGCAGTTCTTC. Translated, it gives CASSSTGGRAYNEQFF.

This clonotype was seen repeatedly, ten times or more. A library prepared for alpha chains yielded this beta chain as an off-target read; its size is of little meaning. The chain uses TRBV30 and TRBJ1-2; 8 bases match TRBD1. The CDR3 runs to 13 residues. Germline CDR1 reads GTSNPN; CDR2 reads SVGIG (reference sequence). V gave up 2 bases and J gave up 3 bases; unmatched junction bases: 2. CDR3 coding DNA: TGTGCCTGGAGTCCGACAGGGGACTATGGCTACACCTTC. Translation gives CAWSPTGDYGYTF.

This clonotype was counted ten times or more. The library was designed around alpha chains, so this beta chain is a stray read whose abundance carries little weight. The chain joins TRBV11-2 to TRBJ1-4; no clear D. Germline loops: CDR1 SGHAT, CDR2 FQNNGV. The CDR3 is 13 residues long. Deletions cut 4 bases from V and 7 bases from J, with 10 bases between. The CDR3 loop reads CASSWAAREKLFF. For the CDR3, the DNA is TGTGCCAGCAGCTGGGCCGCACGTGAAAAACTGTTTTTT. Together with reference TRBV11-2 and TRBJ1-4, the CDR3 gives the full variable domain: EAGVAQSPRYKIIEKRQSVAFWCNPISGHATLYWYQQILGQGPKLLIQFQNNGVVDDSQLPKDRFSAERLKGVDSTLKIQPAKLEDSAVYLCASSWAAREKLFFGSGTQLSVL.

Comment on this clonotype: This beta chain slipped into a library made for alpha chains as a stray read, so its size is not meaningful. The chain combines TRBV20-1 with TRBJ1-5; possible D gene TRBD1, 5 bases. Germline-derived CDR1 and CDR2 are DFQATT and SNEGSKA (reference sequence). The length of the CDR3 is 14 residues. V gave up 1 base and J gave up 5 bases, with 12 bases separating them. The CDR3 nucleotides read TGCAGTGCTAGAGGACACCGGGGGGATCAGCCCCAGCATTTT. This encodes CSARGHRGDQPQHF.